This passage covers 23 T cell receptor beta chains from one sample sequenced in a study of T cell responses to AZD1222 COVID-19 vaccine. Produced via immunoSEQ multiplex PCR; TCRdb's table is partial and in-frame only. The sample carries fewer than 200,000 clones, over 80% recorded once. Sequencing used peripheral blood, obtained on day 0 of AZD1222 vaccination. These receptors were taken from an adult in good health.

The chain recombines TRBV30 with TRBJ1-2; TRBD1 matches at 8 bases. CDR1 is GTSNPN and CDR2 is SVGIG in the germline V gene (reference sequence). The CDR3 extends over 13 amino acids. The V and J ends lost 4 bases and 6 bases, in that order; junction bases with no gene match: 7. The CDR3 nucleotides are TGTGCCTGGACCGGACAGGGAGGCAATGGCTACACCTTC. This gives the protein CAWTGQGGNGYTF.

Of note for this clone: This sample also contains other DNA sequences that code for the same CDR3. This chain uses TRBV18 with TRBJ1-2, with 10 bases aligning to TRBD1. The germline gives CDR1 KGHSH, CDR2 LQKENI. V lost 6 bases and J lost 3; bases outside the gene matches: 4. This CDR3 contains 14 residues. DNA of the CDR3: TGTGCCAGCTCTCCGGGGACAGGGGACTATGGCTACACCTTC. Protein product: CASSPGTGDYGYTF.

In DNA form, the CDR3 reads TGCGCCAGCAGCTTGGGCAGGGCCTACGAGCAGTACTTC. It codes for CASSLGRAYEQYF. The V gene is TRBV5-1, the J gene TRBJ2-7; possible D gene TRBD1, 5 bases. Deletions cut 0 bases from V and 2 bases from J, with 6 bases between. Germline CDR1 SGHRS, CDR2 YFSETQ. The CDR3 is made up of 13 amino acids. The entire variable domain, with the rest obtained from reference TRBV5-1 and TRBJ2-7, is as follows: KAGVTQTPRYLIKTRGQQVTLSCSPISGHRSVSWYQQTPGQGLQFLFEYFSETQRNKGNFPGRFSGRQFSNSRSEMNVSTLELGDSALYLCASSLGRAYEQYFGPGTRLTVT.

V is TRBV4-2 and J is TRBJ2-2; a possible D gene is TRBD1 (6 bases). V dropped 1 base and J dropped 5 bases, with 17 bases sitting between them. This CDR3 is built from 17 residues. Germline values: CDR1 LGHNA, CDR2 YNFKEQ. CDR3 protein: CASSQVSPGTPTGELFF. The CDR3 DNA sequence: TGTGCCAGCAGCCAAGTCTCCCCTGGGACACCTACCGGGGAGCTGTTTTTT.

This sequence joins TRBV4-3 and TRBJ2-1, with unresolved D. V was cut by 2 bases and J by 6 bases, with 8 bases left in between. This CDR3 contains 13 residues. The germline CDR1 and CDR2 sequences are LGHNA and YSLEER. CDR3 bases: TGCGCCAGCAGCCAAAGACCCGGCAATGAGCAGTTCTTC. Translating gives CASSQRPGNEQFF.

The table lists this clone with a count of one. The CDR3 nucleotides are TGTGCCAGCTCACCAAGTCCCCGGGGGTCCACAGATACGCAGTATTTT. Translation: CASSPSPRGSTDTQYF. The chain joins TRBV18 to TRBJ2-3; TRBD2 is a possible D gene (6 bases). This CDR3 spans 16 amino acids. Trimming removed 2 bases at V and 2 bases at J, with 14 bases between. The germline CDR1 and CDR2 sequences are KGHSH and LQKENI.

This clone was seen once. The chain employs TRBV5-4 and TRBJ1-1, with D maybe TRBD1 (5 bases). Germline V lookup: CDR1 SGHNT, CDR2 YYREEE (reference sequence). The CDR3 has 13 residues. Trimming pared 4 bases from V and 7 bases from J, leaving 14 bases between. The CDR3 reads CASSPTGTFEAFF. The CDR3 DNA reads as TGTGCCAGCAGCCCGACCGGGACCTTTGAAGCTTTCTTT.

CDR3: CASSQIQGGQPQHF. CDR3 sequence (DNA): TGTGCCAGCAGCCAGATTCAGGGGGGTCAGCCCCAGCATTTT. The rearrangement uses TRBV5-6 and TRBJ1-5; 7 positions match TRBD1. The germline gives CDR1 SGHDT, CDR2 YYEEEE. CDR3 length: 14 residues. V lost 4 bases and J lost 6; bases outside the gene matches: 7.

The rearrangement links TRBV5-1 to TRBJ2-2; a weak D match, TRBD1 (6 bases). Trimming shortened V by 3 bases and J by 1 base, and 19 bases separated the two germline ends. This CDR3 has 18 amino acids. CDR1 is SGHRS, CDR2 YFSETQ, per germline. CDR3 sequence: CASSSTINRAENTGELFF. CDR3 DNA sequence: TGCGCCAGCAGCTCAACAATAAACAGGGCGGAGAACACCGGGGAGCTGTTTTTT.

The chain joins TRBV9 to TRBJ2-7; TRBD2 matches at 14 bases. CDR3 size: 17 residues. After removal of 3 bases from V and 2 bases from J, the junction contained 7 bases not matched to a gene. Germline values: CDR1 SGDLS, CDR2 YYNGEE. CDR3 DNA: TGTGCCAGCAGCGCCGGGACTAGCGGGAGTCCCACCTACGAGCAGTACTTC. Amino acids: CASSAGTSGSPTYEQYF.

The chain uses TRBV30 and TRBJ1-2; the match to TRBD1 covers 11 bases. In germline, CDR1 is GTSNPN, CDR2 SVGIG (reference sequence). V was clipped by 0 bases and J by 11 bases; unmatched bases: 8. There are 14 residues in the CDR3. CDR3 DNA: TGTGCCTGGAGTGTAGGGACAGGGGGTCTAAGTTACACCTTC. This sequence encodes CAWSVGTGGLSYTF.

The V and J genes are TRBV2 and TRBJ1-2, with a possible D match to TRBD1 (6 bases). Deletions cut 6 bases from V and 2 bases from J, with 16 bases between. Germline CDR1 is SNHLY and CDR2 is FYNNEI. The CDR3 length is 15 residues. In DNA form, the CDR3 reads TGTGCCAGCAGGGGGGATCATGGACAGAACTATGGCTACACCTTC. Translated: CASRGDHGQNYGYTF.

This sequence joins TRBV6-5 and TRBJ1-4; a weak D match, TRBD1 (6 bases). V gave up 2 bases and J gave up 7 bases, with 14 bases separating them. The germline V gene encodes CDR1 MNHEY and CDR2 SVGAGI. This CDR3 spans 15 amino acids. CDR3 bases: TGTGCCAGCAGTTACACGGGGGCGGATGGTGAAAAACTGTTTTTT. As protein: CASSYTGADGEKLFF.

This clone was seen just once. The chain recombines TRBV10-3 with TRBJ2-1; TRBD1 agrees at 11 bases. With 6 bases clipped from V and 7 bases from J, the junction kept 5 bases outside the gene matches. The CDR3 runs to 14 residues. Germline V gene data show CDR1 as ENHRY and CDR2 as SYGVKD. The CDR3 sequence is CAISLGQGANEQFF. CDR3 DNA: TGTGCCATCAGCCTAGGACAGGGGGCAAATGAGCAGTTCTTC.

V gene TRBV5-1 combines with J gene TRBJ2-7; perhaps TRBD1 as D (5 bases). The germline V gene encodes CDR1 SGHRS and CDR2 YFSETQ. The CDR3 loop spans 15 amino acids. V was trimmed by 4 bases and J by 0 bases, leaving 14 bases between them. The CDR3: CASSRTPGLSYEQYF. The CDR3 nucleotides read TGCGCCAGCAGCAGGACACCGGGTCTCTCCTACGAGCAGTACTTC.

J is TRBJ2-1 and V is TRBV28, with D uncertain. This CDR3 spans 13 amino acids. Trimming took 6 bases from V and 8 from J, leaving 14 bases between them. Germline V gene data show CDR1 as MDHEN and CDR2 as SYDVKM. The CDR3 is CASRPRLPHEQFF. The CDR3 coding sequence is TGTGCCAGCAGACCTAGGCTCCCCCATGAGCAGTTCTTC.

CDR3 bases: TGTGCCAGCAGCGTGTCCCGGGACAGGGTCCGGAGGGGGAAAAACATTCAGTACTTC. Translating gives CASSVSRDRVRRGKNIQYF. The V gene is TRBV5-4, the J gene TRBJ2-4; 9 bases are shared with TRBD1. The CDR3 loop spans 19 amino acids. From germline, CDR1 is SGHNT and CDR2 YYREEE (reference sequence). V dropped 4 bases and J dropped 4; count of bases not matched to a gene: 18.

The chain is built from TRBV5-1 and TRBJ1-6; D gene ambiguous. Germline V CDR1 and CDR2: SGHRS, YFSETQ. The CDR3 is 15 amino acids. V was cut by 1 base and J by 7 bases, with 12 bases left in between. CDR3 DNA sequence: TGCGCCAGCAGCTTGTTAGCGCACCCAAATTCACCCCTCCACTTT. This gives the protein CASSLLAHPNSPLHF.

CDR3 sequence reads: CASSVAEYSPLHF. In DNA form, the CDR3 reads TGTGCCAGCAGCGTAGCGGAGTATTCACCCCTCCACTTT. This chain joins TRBV9 and TRBJ1-6; D is uncertain. The germline V gene encodes CDR1 SGDLS and CDR2 YYNGEE. Trimming shortened V by 0 bases and J by 8 bases, and 6 bases separated the two germline ends. This CDR3 contains 13 residues.

V and J are TRBV7-8 and TRBJ2-3; 8 bases line up with TRBD2. CDR1 is SGHVS and CDR2 is FQNEAQ in the germline V gene. After removal of 5 bases from V and 3 bases from J, the junction contained 1 base not matched to a gene. The CDR3 is made up of 13 amino acids. The CDR3 DNA reads TGTGCCAGCAGCGCGGGGGGAACAGATACGCAGTATTTT. It encodes CASSAGGTDTQYF.

The chain carries TRBV10-1 and TRBJ2-7, with 9 bases fitting TRBD1. Germline loops: CDR1 WNHNN, CDR2 SYGVQD (reference sequence). The CDR3 totals 14 residues. With V trimmed by 6 bases and J by 2 bases, 5 bases remained unmatched. The CDR3 loop is CASSPGQGPYEQYF. CDR3 in DNA: TGCGCCAGCAGCCCGGGACAGGGTCCCTACGAGCAGTACTTC.

As DNA, the CDR3 is TGTGCCAGCAGTTACGGGTTTCCTGAAGCTTTCTTT. Its protein is CASSYGFPEAFF. The genes are TRBV6-6 and TRBJ1-1, with D uncertain. V was shortened by 2 bases and J by 6 bases, with 7 bases between the two germline ends. This CDR3 spans 12 amino acids. The V gene's germline CDR1 is MNHNY and CDR2 SVGAGI (reference sequence).

CDR3 nucleotide sequence: TGTGCCAGCAGTCCAACTCGTGACAGCCATCCTTTCTTT. Protein: CASSPTRDSHPFF. This chain connects TRBV6-5 to TRBJ1-1; a weak D match, TRBD1 (5 bases). Germline CDR1 reads MNHEY; CDR2 reads SVGAGI. The CDR3 is 13 residues long. Trimming removed 5 bases from V and 12 bases from J, with 19 bases in between.